This T cell receptor beta chain was sequenced in a study of cytomegalovirus exposure and HLA in healthy donors (dated by TCRdb to 2016 to 2017). Broadly, across the study: An earlier analysis of some 620 of the donors reported 276 Gb of sequence data and 90 million to 120 million unique TCR beta sequences obtained from roughly 170 million T cells. A later genetic analysis used genome-wide SNP genotypes for about 65% of the 666 donors, treating that subset as a discovery cohort. To study patterns of TCR occurrence, a later analysis re-analyzed previously published TCR beta repertoires from 700 or so donors and added high-resolution HLA genotyping. The study combined high-throughput TCR immunosequencing, statistical association of individual TCRs with disease status, and machine learning to predict cytomegalovirus infection status. Donor age, sex, ethnicity and CMV serostatus were compiled together with the repertoire data. The number of donors typed differed by locus, with roughly 620-630 for A, B, C, DRB1 and DQB1, around 500 for DQA1, some 570 for DPA1, and around 450 for DPB1. In addition to the first cohort of 650 to 750 subjects, a separate validation cohort of approximately 130 different subjects was used. Using immunosequencing, the study profiled T cell repertoires from fewer than 850 subjects and related those repertoires to cytomegalovirus serostatus. Of the roughly 400 genotyped donors, 81% were placed in the genetic ancestry cluster associated with self-reported Caucasian donors. Every repertoire in the discovery cohort had been generated on one and the same sequencing platform. HLA typing covered class I and class II loci at four-digit resolution. Roughly 300 gigabases of sequencing data and 70 million to 100 million unique TCR sequences made up an early release that covered nearly 650 HLA-typed donors. The study aimed to test whether cataloging public T cell receptors could reveal signatures of past pathogen exposure. Across about 370 genotyped donors of the cohort, an average of about 220,000 unique TCR beta nucleotide sequences per donor were sequenced, and approximately 19% of those sequences were non-productive. Because of strong linkage in the cohort, five DR-DQ haplotypes were treated as single units for association and clustering. Rather than drawing on any new phenotypic data, the later analysis identified candidate immune exposures from TCR beta sequences and the way those sequences occurred across donors. An earlier analysis of around 580 of the donors used high-throughput TCR beta sequencing to judge whether each TCR beta V gene segment behaved as functional or pseudogenic. What the authors observed across the whole study: According to a later analysis, most CMV-associated TCR beta chains appeared to be HLA-restricted, and the HLA associations seemed to be driven largely by CMV exposure. Sequencing depth was assumed to be roughly uniform across donors in the presence/absence analyses, though that assumption may not hold. Linkage disequilibrium might explain the correlated functional status among segregating V segments, but an unknown experimental factor could not be excluded. Several of the top co-occurrence clusters appeared to be linked to parvovirus B19, influenza, CMV and Epstein-Barr virus, according to a later analysis. In both the original and validation cohorts, the classifier was reported to diagnose cytomegalovirus status with high specificity and sensitivity. Three of the identified cytomegalovirus-associated TCR beta chains were confirmed in vitro to be specific for cytomegalovirus antigens. Strong co-occurrence of HLA alleles, especially DR and DQ, made assigning TCR associations to individual alleles difficult. The authors suggested that the approach could potentially be extended to other disease states and immunological phenotypes. Most TCR sequences were observed very rarely across donors, whereas some public TCRs were present in many individuals. In this cohort, only TCR beta chains were sequenced, and detectable features were limited by the absence of alpha or paired-chain data. In a later analysis, the rate of TCR association differed among HLA loci, with DRB1 alleles having the most associated TCRs and HLA-C alleles having the fewest. In a later genetic analysis, a missense DCLRE1C variant was associated with V-gene and J-gene trimming of TCR beta chains, and the association was replicated in an independent cohort. An earlier analysis of approximately 570 of the donors showed that most TCR beta V segments appeared in productive rearrangements either about 87% or about 30% of the time, which broadly matched IMGT annotations. Some IMGT-functional V segments, including TRBV6-2 and TRBV6-3, could not be told apart with the 87-base-pair reads, so those segments were excluded. A further reported finding was that TCR beta sequences accurately predicted the HLA-A and HLA-B alleles for most subjects in the first cohort. Because counts were too low, around 18 rarely observed V segments, including chromosome 9 orphons, were left out of the earlier analysis of several hundred of the donors. The only immune exposure information available for the cohort was CMV serostatus. A cluster of highly shared sequence variants was judged likely to be a technical artifact of the sequencing pipeline. A later analysis found that HLA-associated TCR beta chains were more clonally expanded and had lower generation probabilities than equally common non-associated chains. HLA typing was unavailable for some donors at each locus, so association tests used only the typed subset. In the study, 150 to 200 TCR beta chains were listed as associated with cytomegalovirus. In a later genetic analysis, fewer N-insertions in productive TCRs were reported among donors in an Asian-associated ancestry cluster than the roughly 700-donor mean. At a false discovery rate of 0.05, a later analysis linked fewer than 20,000 TCR beta sequences to specific HLA alleles.

Comments on this clone: What this receptor recognizes is not known. It has no much larger one-base neighbor in the sample; base qualities were not kept.

The cohort comprised more than 550 healthy bone marrow donors. Cohort members were all nominally healthy when sampled, although unrecorded immune exposures were likely present. The donor was CMV seronegative and was included in the group of 352 seronegative cohort members. A peripheral blood sample was provided by each donor, and peripheral blood mononuclear cells were used for TCR beta sequencing. Genomic DNA was extracted from the blood cell samples with the Qiagen DNeasy Blood Extraction Kit. The library was made by the immunoSEQ multiplex PCR assay. For the multiplex PCR, a mixture combining 60 forward primers for TCR Vbeta segments and 13 reverse primers for TCR Jbeta segments was used. The CDR3 region of rearranged TCR beta genes was amplified from genomic DNA with a multiplex PCR assay. Amplified TCR beta libraries were sequenced as 87-base-pair reads on the Illumina HiSeq System. In the paper's pipeline: In a later analysis, some 80 million unique TCR beta chains were counted across the 500 to 850 repertoires, and roughly 10 million of these chains were shared by at least two donors. To remove PCR and sequencing errors, raw reads were error-corrected and collapsed into unique sequences using a nearest-neighbor algorithm that merged closely related sequences. To assign V, D and J gene segments, CDR3 sequences were aligned to IMGT reference sequences. Each retained sequence needed at least a six-nucleotide match to both a V gene segment and a J gene segment. Rearrangements were called productive when the CDR3 lacked stop codons and stayed in frame with V and J; all others were non-productive. Following IMGT convention, CDR3 was defined as the stretch from the second conserved V-encoded cysteine up to the conserved J-encoded phenylalanine. The earlier analysis of some 550 of the donors excluded any sequence lacking an unambiguous match to a single V gene segment. An earlier analysis of about 590 of the donors classified V segments as functional when productive rearrangements were above 56.7% and as segregating when the standard deviation between donors was above 5%. A statistical classification framework was built to diagnose cytomegalovirus status from the catalog of TCR beta chain sequences. A later analysis assigned V and J genes by comparing TCR nucleotide sequences with IMGT/GENE-DB human TR gene sequences. A later analysis assigned CDR3 sequences and most-parsimonious VDJ recombination scenarios with the TCRdist pipeline. In a later analysis, each TCR beta chain was defined by its CDR3 amino acid sequence together with its V-gene family, and reads lacking a unique V-gene family were excluded. To address suspected cross-contamination and a sequencing artifact, a later analysis removed 592 highly shared, low-generation-probability nucleotide sequences. A later analysis calculated a clonal expansion index for each public chain from normalized within-repertoire ranks of inferred template counts. A later analysis computed generation probabilities with a VDJ recombination model fitted to out-of-frame rearrangements, and checked the results against IGoR. In a later analysis, hypergeometric tests were used to score TCR-TCR, TCR-HLA and TCR-CMV co-occurrence, with a repertoire-size bias correction applied to TCR pairs. In a later analysis, false discovery rates were estimated by permuting HLA or CMV assignments 20 times. A later analysis grouped co-occurring TCRs with DBSCAN, adding TCRdist sequence similarity when clustering within HLA-allele-positive subsets. For co-occurrence clustering, repertoires with fewer than 30,000 or more than 120,000 public chains were excluded, along with a handful of repertoires with anomalous nucleotide sharing. Held by TCRdb, this immuneACCESS table contains in-frame sequences only and omits some clones. Under half of the omission traces to an unresolved V gene where checked; the cause of the rest is unknown. V and J calls and clone size are given by that table; D and trimming were obtained from the DNA. This sample gives 84,000 or so clones in total; around 77% of them show up just once. Around 3.2% of the sample rests with the top ten.

The CDR3 goes from the cysteine to the phenylalanine over 15 residues. Of all the DNA, just the CDR3 is kept, 45 bases in frame from base 1. The germline V gene encodes CDR1 SNHLY and CDR2 FYNNEI. Relative to germline, V is 4 bases shorter and J is 3 bases shorter, with 12 bases between their ends. This clonotype originated in a man in his forties or fifties in good health and CMV-seronegative. The receptor chain draws on TRBV2 and TRBJ2-2; TRBD1 is a weak D gene call, 6 bases matching. Source material: PBMCs. Here the CDR3 is given as CASSADRRYTGELFF. The nucleotides read TGTGCCAGCAGTGCGGACAGAAGATACACCGGGGAGCTGTTTTTT.